This T cell receptor (beta chain) comes out of a study of quantifying T cell responses using KT2 cells. Looking at the study overall: cDNA was made from DNase-treated RNA using alpha and beta constant primers.

A single-stranded UMI oligo with SP2 sequence was ligated to cDNA 3' ends. First-round PCR used around 4 cycles and beta primers RC1.1 and RC1.2 covering TRBC1 and TRBC2. Each CDR3 protein is one row after TCRdb ran MiXCR on the UMI-ligation and nested PCR reads. The sample holds 40,000 to 50,000 distinct CDR3 sequences, about 17% seen once. The CDR3 runs 15 residues. Trimming shortened V by 10 bases and J by 4 bases, and 17 bases separated the two germline ends. CDR1 is SEHNR and CDR2 is FQNEAQ in the germline V gene (reference sequence). The sequence derives from a human donor. Source material: PBMCs spiked with cells of the T cell clone KT2. The chain has TRBV7-9 and TRBJ1-6; tentative D call: TRBD1 (5 bases). The CDR3 region has the DNA TGTGCCACCGGGGGAGCGGCAGAATATAATTCACCCCTCCACTTT. The encoded protein is CATGGAAEYNSPLHF.